This T cell receptor beta chain derives from a study of blood T cell repertoires in COVID-19. Original methodology: Amplifying reference gene primers gave estimates of nucleated cell counts. Assay: immunoSEQ multiplex PCR; the TCRdb copy retains only in-frame clones and omits some. The V and J calls and clone size are taken from that table; D and trimming were inferred from the DNA. Of 250,000 or so clones listed, more than 75% are singletons. Everyone who took part was roughly 18 to 100 years old, and they came from 24 US areas. This CDR3 spans 14 amino acids. Germline V CDR1 and CDR2: SGHTA, FQGNSA. The table lists this clone with a count of one. One end of the junction fails to match germline, which may point to a read error.

This TCR was recovered from a middle-aged man who had recovered from COVID-19. The chain has TRBV7-2 and TRBJ1-2; D unresolved. The sample consisted of PBMCs or T cells enriched from blood (not recorded which). In nucleotides, the CDR3 is TGTGCCAGCAGCTTATTGGTGGCAGCTCCAATCGGGGCCTTC. It codes for CASSLLVAAPIGAF.